Each of the 14 T cell receptor beta chains below was sequenced from the same sample in a study of cytomegalovirus exposure and HLA in healthy donors. A multiplex PCR was run with 60 Vbeta primers and 13 Jbeta primers. Using immunoSEQ multiplex PCR, the repertoire was profiled, and TCRdb retains in-frame clones only, with some absent. The sample carries around 64,000 clones, more than 80% recorded once. Specimen: PBMCs. The receptors shown here come from a woman aged 25 to 39 in good health and CMV-seronegative.

Remarks on this clone: A junction boundary mismatches the germline segment, possibly from a read error. The V call is TRBV27, the J call TRBJ1-6; TRBD1 is a possible D gene (5 bases). The CDR3 consists of 14 residues. The germline V gene encodes CDR1 MNHEY and CDR2 SMNVEV (reference sequence). The CDR3 loop reads CASSLVQANPPLHF. For the CDR3, the DNA is TGTGCCAGCAGTTTAGTACAGGCTAATCCACCCCTCCACTTT.

The rearrangement joins TRBV5-6 to TRBJ2-3, with TRBD2 identical over 7 bases. This CDR3 is built from 16 residues. Germline V gene lookup returns CDR1 SGHDT and CDR2 YYEEEE. Trimming took 0 bases from V and 6 from J; bases not matched to a gene: 10. The CDR3 DNA reads TGTGCCAGCAGCTTGGGTAGGCTAGACGGGGGGGATACGCAGTATTTT. Its protein product is CASSLGRLDGGDTQYF.

This clone was counted a few times. V usage is TRBV7-2 and J usage is TRBJ1-4; D uncertain. The V gene's germline CDR1 is SGHTA and CDR2 FQGNSA. Trimming cost V 4 bases and J 6 bases, with 15 bases left between them. This CDR3 region has 15 residues. The CDR3 reads CASSSLVGQDEKLFF. The CDR3 nucleotides are TGTGCCAGCAGCTCCCTTGTGGGCCAAGATGAAAAACTGTTTTTT. Variable domain in full (rest from reference TRBV7-2 and TRBJ1-4): GAGVSQSPSNKVTEKGKDVELRCDPISGHTALYWYRQSLGQGLEFLIYFQGNSAPDKSGLPSDRFSAERTGGSVSTLTIQRTQQEDSAVYLCASSSLVGQDEKLFFGSGTQLSVL.

CDR3 DNA: TGTGCCAGCAGCCCAACGCCTACGAGCTCCTACAATGAGCAGTTCTTC. Residues: CASSPTPTSSYNEQFF. V usage is TRBV2 and J usage is TRBJ2-1; D not resolved. The germline V gene has CDR1 SNHLY and CDR2 FYNNEI. Trimming stripped 6 bases from V and 0 bases from J, with 15 bases between. The CDR3 extends over 16 amino acids.

The CDR3 reads CAISESKGRGNTEAFF. The CDR3 region has the DNA TGTGCCATCAGTGAGTCGAAGGGGAGGGGAAACACTGAAGCTTTCTTT. The chain is built from TRBV10-3 and TRBJ1-1, with D tentatively TRBD1 (5 bases). This CDR3 region has 16 residues. Germline V lookup: CDR1 ENHRY, CDR2 SYGVKD. V was clipped by 0 bases and J by 2 bases, with 13 bases between them.

The V call is TRBV19, the J call TRBJ1-5, with D hard to call. Trimming stripped 4 bases from V and 0 bases from J, with 7 bases between. Germline V CDR1 and CDR2: LNHDA, SQIVND (reference sequence). The CDR3 length is 14 residues. CDR3 nucleotide sequence: TGTGCCAGTAGTAGAACAGTTAGCAATCAGCCCCAGCATTTT. It encodes CASSRTVSNQPQHF.

This rearrangement joins TRBV19 to TRBJ2-1; TRBD1 is a possible D gene (7 bases). The CDR3 extends over 15 amino acids. Trimming took off 7 bases at V and 0 bases at J, with 13 bases between the two ends. Germline V gene sequence: CDR1 LNHDA, CDR2 SQIVND (reference sequence). Written as DNA, the CDR3 is TGTGCCAGTATGAGGGGGGACAGCTCCTACAATGAGCAGTTCTTC. This codes for CASMRGDSSYNEQFF.

On this clone itself: Its ends do not fully match the called genes, so a read error is possible. CDR3 region: CSSSATSGSLETQYF. CDR3 sequence (DNA): TGTTCCAGCAGTGCGACTAGCGGGTCCCTGGAGACCCAGTACTTC. This chain joins TRBV7-9 and TRBJ2-5, with TRBD2 matching 10 bases. Germline V gene lookup returns CDR1 SEHNR and CDR2 FQNEAQ (reference sequence). The CDR3 is 15 amino acids. The entire variable domain, with the rest obtained from reference TRBV7-9 and TRBJ2-5, is as follows: DTGVSQNPRHKITKRGQNVTFRCDPISEHNRLYWYRQTLGQGPEFLTYFQNEAQLEKSRLLSDRFSAERPKGSFSTLEIQRTEQGDSAMYLCSSSATSGSLETQYFGPGTRLLVL.

In its sample, this clone was seen once. V gene TRBV19 combines with J gene TRBJ1-1; no clear D. The CDR3 loop spans 14 amino acids. Trimming took off 1 base at V and 0 bases at J, with 6 bases between the two ends. Germline V gene lookup returns CDR1 LNHDA and CDR2 SQIVND (reference sequence). The chain's CDR3 is CASSIGGLNTEAFF. DNA of the CDR3: TGTGCCAGTAGTATAGGAGGGCTGAACACTGAAGCTTTCTTT.

The chain links TRBV5-4 to TRBJ2-2, with TRBD2 matching over 11 bases. This CDR3 spans 17 amino acids. Unmatched junction bases numbered 7, after V lost 4 bases and J lost 2 bases. Germline assignment: CDR1 SGHNT and CDR2 YYREEE (reference sequence). CDR3 loop: CASSLPTSGANTGELFF. The CDR3 DNA reads TGTGCCAGCAGCCTACCGACTAGCGGGGCTAACACCGGGGAGCTGTTTTTT.

The chain is built from TRBV2 and TRBJ1-6, with no clear D. V lost 6 bases to trimming and J lost 7 bases, with 10 bases between them. The CDR3 sequence is 13 residues long. Germline V gives CDR1 SNHLY, CDR2 FYNNEI. The CDR3 sequence: CASRDSLNSPLHF. CDR3 in DNA: TGTGCCAGCAGAGACTCGTTAAATTCACCCCTCCACTTT.

This clone was counted between two and nine times. This chain joins TRBV6-6 and TRBJ1-1, with D possibly matching TRBD1 (5 bases). Between the trimmed V and J ends, which lost 6 bases and 7 bases, there was a span of 15 bases. The V gene's germline CDR1 is MNHNY and CDR2 SVGAGI (reference sequence). This CDR3 is 13 amino acids long. CDR3 residues: CASRIGVTGEAFF. CDR3 nucleotide sequence: TGTGCCAGCAGGATAGGGGTAACTGGTGAAGCTTTCTTT.

V usage is TRBV11-2 and J usage is TRBJ2-7; perhaps TRBD2 as D (5 bases). Trimming took off 1 base at V and 3 bases at J, with 13 bases between the two ends. Germline CDR1 reads SGHAT; CDR2 reads FQNNGV. This CDR3 is 15 amino acids long. The CDR3 spells CASSLVGRVRYEQYF. The DNA for the CDR3 is TGTGCCAGCAGCTTAGTAGGGCGGGTCCGCTACGAGCAGTACTTC.

This clone occurred once. The V call is TRBV27, the J call TRBJ2-7; 7 bases are a match to TRBD1. The CDR3 length is 13 residues. Germline-derived CDR1 and CDR2 are MNHEY and SMNVEV (reference sequence). V was pared by 8 bases and J by 2 bases, with 6 bases of the junction left unmatched. The CDR3 DNA follows: TGTGCCAGCGGGACAGTCGTCCCCTACGAGCAGTACTTC. Amino acids: CASGTVVPYEQYF.